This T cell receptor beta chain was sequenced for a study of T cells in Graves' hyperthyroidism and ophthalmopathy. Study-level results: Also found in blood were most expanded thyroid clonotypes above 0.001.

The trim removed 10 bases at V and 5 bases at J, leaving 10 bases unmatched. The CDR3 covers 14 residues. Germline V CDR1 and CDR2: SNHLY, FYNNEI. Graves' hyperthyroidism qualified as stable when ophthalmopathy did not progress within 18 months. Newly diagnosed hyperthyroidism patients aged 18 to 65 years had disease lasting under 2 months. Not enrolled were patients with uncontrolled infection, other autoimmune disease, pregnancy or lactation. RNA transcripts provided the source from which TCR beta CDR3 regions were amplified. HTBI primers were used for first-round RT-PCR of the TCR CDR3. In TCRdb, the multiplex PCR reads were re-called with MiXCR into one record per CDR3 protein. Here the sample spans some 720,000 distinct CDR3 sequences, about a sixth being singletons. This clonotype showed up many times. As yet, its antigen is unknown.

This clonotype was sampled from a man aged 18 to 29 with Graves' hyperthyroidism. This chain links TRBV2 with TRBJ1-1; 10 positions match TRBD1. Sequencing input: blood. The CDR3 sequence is CATLRDRGETEAFF. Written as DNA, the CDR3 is TGTGCCACTCTCCGGGACAGGGGTGAAACTGAAGCTTTCTTT.